The sequence of this T cell receptor beta chain was determined in a study of cytotoxic CD8 clonotypes in ibrutinib-treated CLL (dated by TCRdb to the early 2020s). The study in broad terms: The cohort had about a dozen relapsed/refractory and 15 treatment-naive patients; 17 were IGHV unmutated. Samples averaged roughly 280,000 productive templates and some 91,000 productive rearrangements. Every sample from remission and from progressive disease was obtained while the patients were still on ibrutinib. Partial responses were observed in roughly 24 patients and complete responses in 2; after a median follow-up of 68 months, remission was maintained in 15 or so patients and progression was observed in 12. Longitudinal samples were obtainable from about 30% of the roughly 86 participants in the trial. Response samples were obtained after a median of around eleven months of treatment, with a range of about 6 to 36 months. Cryopreserved peripheral blood mononuclear cells were collected before treatment, at response, and at either disease progression or sustained remission. General conclusions and limits of the study: Baseline clonality was found to be higher than that of age-matched healthy donors and was strongly correlated with circulating CD8+ T-cell counts. An increase in clonality was observed at ibrutinib response, with clonality remaining stable during sustained remission and falling back toward baseline at progression. Lymph node repertoires were not examined, and the timing of sampling was not matched between patients in sustained remission and those whose disease progressed. Public clonotypes were found to be uncommon and were observed to contract or remain stable during treatment; the increase in clonality was shown to reflect expansion of private clonotypes at ibrutinib response.

Trimming accounts for 2 bases at V and 1 base at J, while the number of junction bases matched to no gene is 4. Taken from the germline V gene, the CDR1 and CDR2 loops are MDHEN and SYDVKM. The CDR3, cysteine through phenylalanine, is 16 amino acids long. The read is trimmed to its CDR3 DNA, 48 bases read in frame from base 1. Each clonotype received, on average, approximately 9.9x coverage in deep resolution sequencing performed on a MiSeq, where the target depth lay between 1 in 1 million and 1 in 200,000 T cells. The immunoSEQ hsTCRB Kit was used to generate TCR beta libraries. Concerning the study's data processing: The data were analyzed with ImmunoSEQ Analyzer and ImmunoSEQ Data Assistant, and V, D and J gene assignments followed IMGT definitions. Clonality, with values ranging from 0 to 1, was calculated as one minus the normalized Shannon entropy of productive rearrangement frequencies. Only overrepresented clonotypes making up at least 0.05% of each patient's repertoire were included in the public clonotype analysis. Fewer than 15 age-matched healthy donor repertoires from immuneACCESS served as clonality controls. Drawn from immuneACCESS, this table holds only the in-frame rearrangements with V and J called that TCRdb kept. Clones are partly lost; checked studies trace under half to an unresolved V gene and leave the rest unexplained. Clonal size and the V and J genes are those of that table, whereas D and trimming came from the DNA. Here the sample has about 150,000 clones; about three quarters occur a single time. Approximately 5.1% of the sample lies in the top ten.

The intended sense of this specimen's time point label: 20 to 25 months on ibrutinib. For TCR beta library preparation, 1.5 to 2.5 micrograms of genomic DNA were extracted from the cryopreserved PBMCs. High-throughput TCR beta sequencing was performed on longitudinal blood samples from CLL patients receiving ibrutinib monotherapy. The patients took part in an open-label, single-center phase 2 trial of ibrutinib monotherapy. Concerning this clone: Its antigen remains undetermined. Nothing much larger sits one base from this clone, and base qualities are not available.

The sample was PBMCs, taken after 24 months of ibrutinib treatment. The clonotype originates from a human donor with chronic lymphocytic leukemia. The chain is encoded by TRBV28 joined to TRBJ2-3; the junction holds 9 bases that match TRBD2. The CDR3 sequence is CASSLPAGGGTDTQYF. DNA sequence: TGTGCCAGCAGTTTACCGGCGGGAGGGGGCACAGATACGCAGTATTTT.